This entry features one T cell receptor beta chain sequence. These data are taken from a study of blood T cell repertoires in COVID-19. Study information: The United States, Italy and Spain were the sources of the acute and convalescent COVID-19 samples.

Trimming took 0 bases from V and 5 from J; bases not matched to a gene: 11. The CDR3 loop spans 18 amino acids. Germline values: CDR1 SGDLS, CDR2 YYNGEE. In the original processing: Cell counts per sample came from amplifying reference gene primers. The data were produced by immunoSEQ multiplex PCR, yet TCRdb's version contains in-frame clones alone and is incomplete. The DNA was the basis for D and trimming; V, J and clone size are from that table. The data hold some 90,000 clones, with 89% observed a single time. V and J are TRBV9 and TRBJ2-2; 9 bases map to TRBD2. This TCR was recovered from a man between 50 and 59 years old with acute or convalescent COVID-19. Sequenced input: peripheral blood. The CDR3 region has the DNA TGTGCCAGCAGCGTAGACCCCAGGGCGGGGGGGCCGACCGGGGAGCTGTTTTTT. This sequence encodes CASSVDPRAGGPTGELFF.